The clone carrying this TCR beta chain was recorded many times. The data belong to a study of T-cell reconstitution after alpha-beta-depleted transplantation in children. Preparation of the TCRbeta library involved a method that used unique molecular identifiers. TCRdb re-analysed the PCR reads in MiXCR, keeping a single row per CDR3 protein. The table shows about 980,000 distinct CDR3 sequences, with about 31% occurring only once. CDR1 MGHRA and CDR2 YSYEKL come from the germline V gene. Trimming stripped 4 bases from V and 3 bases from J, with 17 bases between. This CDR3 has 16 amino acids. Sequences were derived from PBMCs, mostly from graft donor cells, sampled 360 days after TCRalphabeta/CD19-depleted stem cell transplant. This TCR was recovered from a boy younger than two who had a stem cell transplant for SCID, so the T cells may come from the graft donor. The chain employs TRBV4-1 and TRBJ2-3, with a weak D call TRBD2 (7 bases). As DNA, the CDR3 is TGCGCCAGCAGCCTTCTGGCCGGGGGGCGTACAGATACGCAGTATTTT. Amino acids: CASSLLAGGRTDTQYF.